The clone carrying this TCR beta chain rates as medium-sized. The antigen is not known. Treatment described: roughly 10-day PBMC culture with coronavirus spike peptide pools or control peptides (ViraFEST assay). Using peptide pools, antigen-specific T cells were expanded in ViraFEST before TCRs were sequenced. Two million PBMCs went into each well for culture with approximately 9.8 IU/ml IL-2 and around 10 ug/ml peptide pools. This entry belongs to a study of vaccination and CD4 T cells after COVID-19. Germline CDR1 and CDR2: ENHRY and SYGVKD. The CDR3 contains 15 residues. V lost 10 bases, J lost 0 bases, and 15 bases lay in between. Cultured CD4+ T cell DNA was sequenced using the Oncomine TCR Beta short-read assay. One entry per CDR3 protein, called by TCRdb with MiXCR from the PCR reads. Of 6,000 to 7,500 distinct CDR3 sequences in the sample, about 17% were seen once. Study-wide results and limits: The study found median SARS-CoV-2-reactive clonotypes rising from roughly 22 to 38, not significantly.

The chain couples TRBV10-3 to TRBJ2-2, with a weak D call TRBD1 (5 bases). The sample consisted of CD4+ T cells from blood, cultured in vitro. The receptor's source is a human donor who had recovered from COVID-19. CDR3 region: CATLDTSSNTGELFF. CDR3 coding DNA: TGTGCCACCCTGGACACTTCATCGAACACCGGGGAGCTGTTTTTT.